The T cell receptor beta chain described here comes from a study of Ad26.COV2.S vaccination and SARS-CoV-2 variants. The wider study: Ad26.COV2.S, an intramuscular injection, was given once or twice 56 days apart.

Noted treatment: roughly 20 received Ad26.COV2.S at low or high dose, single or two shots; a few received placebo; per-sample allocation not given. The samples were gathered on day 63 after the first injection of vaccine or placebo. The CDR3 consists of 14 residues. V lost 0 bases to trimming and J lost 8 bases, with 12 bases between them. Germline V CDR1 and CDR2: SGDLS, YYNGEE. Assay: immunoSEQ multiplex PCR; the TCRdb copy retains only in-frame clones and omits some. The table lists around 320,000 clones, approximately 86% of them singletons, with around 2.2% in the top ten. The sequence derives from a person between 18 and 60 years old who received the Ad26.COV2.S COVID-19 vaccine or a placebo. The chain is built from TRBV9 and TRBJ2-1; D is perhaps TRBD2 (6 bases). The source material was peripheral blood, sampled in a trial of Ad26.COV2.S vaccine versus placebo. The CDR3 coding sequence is TGTGCCAGCAGCGTAGTATCCGGGAGCGATGAGCAGTTCTTC. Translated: CASSVVSGSDEQFF. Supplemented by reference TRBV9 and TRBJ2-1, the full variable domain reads DSGVTQTPKHLITATGQRVTLRCSPRSGDLSVYWYQQSLDQGLQFLIQYYNGEERAKGNILERFSAQQFPDLHSELNLSSLELGDSALYFCASSVVSGSDEQFFGPGTRLTVL.